Here is one T cell receptor (beta chain) with its context. The antigen is unknown. Chemo-refractory metastatic non-small-cell lung cancer patients were treated with focal radiation plus CTLA-4 blockade with ipilimumab. CDR1 is MNHEY, CDR2 SMNVEV, per germline (reference sequence). The CDR3 consists of 14 residues. Trimming took 4 bases from V and 3 from J, leaving 13 bases between them. Produced via immunoSEQ multiplex PCR; TCRdb's table is partial and in-frame only. The table shows 100,000 to 150,000 clones, with just under 80% occurring only once. The data stem from a study of radiotherapy plus CTLA-4 blockade in lung cancer. On the study more broadly: Objective responses arose in 18% of patients, and around 30% experienced disease control. General study findings and limits: With interferon-beta, early dynamics of blood T cell clones were reported to best predict response.

The V gene is TRBV27, the J gene TRBJ2-7; perhaps TRBD2 as D (6 bases). The sequence was collected from a human donor with non-small cell lung cancer who had a partial response to radiotherapy plus ipilimumab. The source was peripheral blood, collected from a patient treated with radiotherapy plus ipilimumab. The CDR3 region has the DNA TGTGCCAGCAGTTACCGGGACGGGGGCTACGAGCAGTACTTC. Protein product: CASSYRDGGYEQYF.